The 26 T cell receptor beta chains reported below all come from one sample, sequenced in a study of blood T cell repertoires in COVID-19. Sequenced by immunoSEQ multiplex PCR; TCRdb stores in-frame clones only, minus some. The repertoire includes roughly 360,000 clones, roughly 86% of them detected once, and around 1.3% sits in the top ten. The specimen was PBMCs or T cells enriched from blood (not recorded which). These receptors were taken from a man younger than 40 who had recovered from COVID-19.

The J gene is TRBJ2-1, the V gene TRBV18; no clear D gene. V lost 5 bases and J lost 0, with 14 bases in between. This CDR3 region has 16 residues. Per germline, CDR1 KGHSH and CDR2 LQKENI. CDR3 loop: CASSTKPGSSYNEQFF. The CDR3, as DNA: TGTGCCAGCTCAACAAAGCCGGGTTCCTCCTACAATGAGCAGTTCTTC.

The chain is built from TRBV11-2 and TRBJ1-2; D is unresolved. The V end was cut by 5 bases, the J end by 5 bases, with 12 bases between. Germline V gene lookup returns CDR1 SGHAT and CDR2 FQNNGV. This CDR3 has 13 residues. CDR3 loop: CASSGGVLYGYTF. The DNA for the CDR3 is TGTGCCAGCAGCGGCGGGGTTTTATATGGCTACACCTTC.

This clone was detected once. V gene TRBV11-3 combines with J gene TRBJ2-2; the D is unclear. V was clipped by 1 base and J by 7 bases, with 4 bases between them. CDR1 and CDR2 from the germline V gene are SGHNT and YENEEA. The CDR3 loop spans 12 amino acids. DNA of the CDR3: TGTGCCAGCAGCTTAGCGGTCGGGGAGCTGTTTTTT. Its protein is CASSLAVGELFF. Complete variable domain (other parts from reference TRBV11-3 and TRBJ2-2): EAGVVQSPRYKIIEKKQPVAFWCNPISGHNTLYWYLQNLGQGPELLIRYENEEAVDDSQLPKDRFSAERLKGVDSTLKIQPAELGDSAVYLCASSLAVGELFFGEGSRLTVL.

The chain uses TRBV5-1 and TRBJ2-7, with unresolved D. CDR3 length equals 14 residues. Germline-derived CDR1 and CDR2 are SGHRS and YFSETQ. Trimming cost V 4 bases and J 2 bases, with 13 bases left between them. The CDR3 spells CASSVPSSTYEQYF. CDR3 DNA: TGCGCCAGCAGCGTACCATCCAGTACCTACGAGCAGTACTTC. The complete variable domain, with remaining parts taken from reference TRBV5-1 and TRBJ2-7, reads KAGVTQTPRYLIKTRGQQVTLSCSPISGHRSVSWYQQTPGQGLQFLFEYFSETQRNKGNFPGRFSGRQFSNSRSEMNVSTLELGDSALYLCASSVPSSTYEQYFGPGTRLTVT.

V and J are TRBV29-1 and TRBJ2-4, with 12 bases lining up with TRBD2. Germline-derived CDR1 and CDR2 are SQVTM and ANQGSEA. This CDR3 comprises 15 residues. V lost 3 bases to trimming and J lost 8 bases; unmatched junction nucleotides: 8. Written as DNA, the CDR3 is TGCAGCGTTGAGAAGACTAGCGGGGGTCGGGACATTCAGTACTTC. This codes for CSVEKTSGGRDIQYF.

J is TRBJ1-3 and V is TRBV12-5, with a weak D call TRBD1 (6 bases). The CDR3 loop spans 17 amino acids. Trimming pared 5 bases from V and 0 bases from J, leaving 17 bases between. In germline, CDR1 is LGHNT, CDR2 FRNRAP. CDR3 coding DNA: TGTGCTAGTGGTGACCGGGACACGGATCCCTCTGGAAACACCATATATTTT. It is translated as CASGDRDTDPSGNTIYF.

This chain links TRBV5-1 with TRBJ2-3; TRBD2 matches at 10 bases. CDR1 and CDR2 from the germline V gene are SGHRS and YFSETQ. The J segment lost 5 bases and the V segment lost 5 bases, leaving 2 bases of the junction unmatched. The CDR3 totals 13 residues. The CDR3 region is CASRLAGGDTQYF. CDR3 sequence (DNA): TGCGCCAGCAGATTAGCGGGGGGAGATACGCAGTATTTT.

This chain connects TRBV5-1 to TRBJ2-7, with D perhaps TRBD1 (6 bases). The V end lost 4 bases, the J end lost 1 base, and 9 bases lay between the germline ends. The CDR3 totals 13 residues. Germline V gives CDR1 SGHRS, CDR2 YFSETQ. For the CDR3, the DNA is TGCGCCAGCAGCAGGGACACTTCCTACGAGCAGTACTTC. Residues: CASSRDTSYEQYF.

The count of this clone is one. V gene TRBV9 combines with J gene TRBJ2-3, with TRBD2 matching 8 bases. The CDR3 extends over 18 amino acids. Germline CDR1 and CDR2: SGDLS and YYNGEE. Trimming at V came to 3 bases and at J to 6 bases, leaving 18 bases not matched to a gene. The CDR3 coding sequence is TGTGCCAGCAGCGGCGGGGGGATGGGGAGAGGTCAAGTGGATACGCAGTATTTT. As protein: CASSGGGMGRGQVDTQYF.

This clone came up many times. The V gene is TRBV4-2, the J gene TRBJ1-2; TRBD1 is a possible D gene (5 bases). CDR1 LGHNA and CDR2 YNFKEQ come from the germline V gene. Trimming took off 0 bases at V and 8 bases at J, with 19 bases between the two ends. The CDR3 covers 16 residues. The chain's CDR3 is CASSQEEGSRALGYTF. The CDR3 nucleotides are TGTGCCAGCAGCCAAGAGGAGGGGTCACGGGCGTTGGGCTACACCTTC.

The rearrangement links TRBV9 to TRBJ1-1; no reliable D call. Germline loops: CDR1 SGDLS, CDR2 YYNGEE. The CDR3 has 13 amino acids. V lost 4 bases and J 3 bases, leaving 10 bases between the germline ends. CDR3 loop: CASSLDWDTEAFF. CDR3 sequence (DNA): TGTGCCAGCAGCCTCGACTGGGACACTGAAGCTTTCTTT.

This chain connects TRBV2 to TRBJ1-5, with 9 bases identical to TRBD1. The CDR3 consists of 14 residues. Per the germline V gene, CDR1 is SNHLY and CDR2 is FYNNEI. The junction had 4 bases not matched to a gene; V was cut back by 5 bases and J by 5 bases. The DNA for the CDR3 is TGTGCCAGCAGTTCCGACAGGGGGGATCAGCCCCAGCATTTT. Translated, it gives CASSSDRGDQPQHF.

The chain joins TRBV19 to TRBJ2-7; D may be TRBD1 (5 bases). The CDR3 loop spans 13 amino acids. The germline V and J ends were trimmed by 2 bases and 3 bases, with 8 bases remaining between them. Germline CDR1 is LNHDA and CDR2 is SQIVND (reference sequence). The CDR3 nucleotides are TGTGCCAGTAGTATACAGGGCTTCTACGAGCAGTACTTC. Residues: CASSIQGFYEQYF.

This chain links TRBV30 with TRBJ1-4, with 10 bases identical to TRBD1. Per germline, CDR1 GTSNPN and CDR2 SVGIG (reference sequence). J was trimmed by 8 bases and V by 3 bases; bases with no gene match: 9. The CDR3 length is 15 residues. The DNA for the CDR3 is TGTGCCTGGAGCCGCGGGACAGGGGAAGGGGAAAAACTGTTTTTT. This codes for CAWSRGTGEGEKLFF.

V usage is TRBV9 and J usage is TRBJ2-2, with 7 bases fitting TRBD1. The CDR3 loop spans 18 amino acids. Germline assignment: CDR1 SGDLS and CDR2 YYNGEE. The trim removed 1 base at V and 0 bases at J, leaving 9 bases unmatched. The CDR3 DNA is TGTGCCAGCAGCGTATCCCCCGGGACAGTAACGAACACCGGGGAGCTGTTTTTT. This translates into CASSVSPGTVTNTGELFF.

The rearrangement links TRBV6-5 to TRBJ2-7; D gene uncertain. Trimming removed 6 bases at V and 2 bases at J, with 8 bases between. The CDR3 length is 12 residues. Germline V gives CDR1 MNHEY, CDR2 SVGAGI. CDR3 nucleotide sequence: TGTGCCAGCAGAGGAGAAACCTACGAGCAGTACTTC. The encoded protein is CASRGETYEQYF.

In this sample, this clone turned up a few times. The rearrangement uses TRBV30 and TRBJ1-1; D remains unclear. Germline CDR1 and CDR2: GTSNPN and SVGIG (reference sequence). V lost 1 base to trimming and J lost 6 bases, with 9 bases between them. The CDR3 sequence is 12 residues long. The CDR3 coding sequence is TGTGCCTGGAGTGGCGGGCAGTCTGAAGCTTTCTTT. It encodes CAWSGGQSEAFF.

V usage is TRBV30 and J usage is TRBJ2-3; a weak D match, TRBD2 (6 bases). The CDR3 contains 13 residues. Germline loops: CDR1 GTSNPN, CDR2 SVGIG (reference sequence). The V gene lost 3 bases and the J gene lost 0 bases, with 7 bases spanning the gap. The CDR3 protein is CAWSRGSTDTQYF. Here the CDR3 DNA reads TGTGCCTGGAGCCGGGGGAGCACAGATACGCAGTATTTT.

The V and J genes are TRBV19 and TRBJ2-3, with 7 bases aligning to TRBD2. The V gene's germline CDR1 is LNHDA and CDR2 SQIVND (reference sequence). Trimming removed 5 bases from V and 0 bases from J; junction bases left unmatched: 11. The CDR3 contains 17 residues. CDR3 in DNA: TGTGCCAGTAGTCCCCTCAGCGGGGCGGGGAGCACAGATACGCAGTATTTT. The encoded protein is CASSPLSGAGSTDTQYF.

This chain connects TRBV30 to TRBJ2-2; D uncertain. Trimming left V 7 bases short and J 0 bases short, with 9 bases between. This CDR3 comprises 13 residues. Per the germline V gene, CDR1 is GTSNPN and CDR2 is SVGIG (reference sequence). The CDR3 loop is CALDTANTGELFF. The CDR3 DNA reads as TGTGCCTTAGACACCGCGAACACCGGGGAGCTGTTTTTT.

This chain uses TRBV7-2 with TRBJ1-6; no definite D call. V lost 3 bases to trimming and J lost 2 bases, with 5 bases between them. CDR3 size: 14 residues. CDR1 is SGHTA, CDR2 FQGNSA, per germline. In nucleotides, the CDR3 is TGTGCCAGCAGCTTGACACCCTATAATTCACCCCTCCACTTT. Protein product: CASSLTPYNSPLHF. Full variable domain (remainder filled in from reference TRBV7-2 and TRBJ1-6): GAGVSQSPSNKVTEKGKDVELRCDPISGHTALYWYRQSLGQGLEFLIYFQGNSAPDKSGLPSDRFSAERTGGSVSTLTIQRTQQEDSAVYLCASSLTPYNSPLHFGNGTRLTVT.

The genes are TRBV6-5 and TRBJ1-6, with D hard to call. Trimming took 0 bases from V and 8 from J, leaving 14 bases between them. This CDR3 has 16 residues. Germline V gene lookup returns CDR1 MNHEY and CDR2 SVGAGI. The CDR3 DNA reads as TGTGCCAGCAGTTACTCGGTCGGGAATTACGATTCACCCCTCCACTTT. This sequence encodes CASSYSVGNYDSPLHF.

The rearrangement joins TRBV5-1 to TRBJ2-3, with 9 bases aligning to TRBD1. Germline CDR1 SGHRS, CDR2 YFSETQ. The V segment lost 2 bases and the J segment 0 bases; nucleotides outside the gene matches: 4. The CDR3 length is 16 residues. Here the CDR3 reads CASSFGTGYSTDTQYF. The CDR3 DNA is TGCGCCAGCAGCTTTGGGACAGGGTACAGCACAGATACGCAGTATTTT.

This clone was recorded once. The gene calls are TRBV25-1 and TRBJ1-5; no clear D gene. V dropped 3 bases and J dropped 2 bases, with 5 bases sitting between them. The length of the CDR3 is 13 residues. From germline, CDR1 is MGHDK and CDR2 SYGVNS. CDR3 sequence reads: CASSEAGNQPQHF. The CDR3 DNA follows: TGTGCCAGCAGTGAGGCAGGCAATCAGCCCCAGCATTTT.

This rearrangement joins TRBV19 to TRBJ1-5, with D perhaps TRBD1 (6 bases). The CDR3 consists of 16 residues. The V end was cut by 6 bases, the J end by 1 base, with 16 bases between. CDR1 LNHDA and CDR2 SQIVND come from the germline V gene (reference sequence). Here the CDR3 DNA reads TGTGCCAGTAGGCCCAAACAGGGTGTGAGCAATCAGCCCCAGCATTTT. This translates into CASRPKQGVSNQPQHF.

The J gene is TRBJ2-7, the V gene TRBV30; no clear D. Trimming left V 1 base short and J 1 base short, with 8 bases between. This CDR3 has 13 residues. Germline loops: CDR1 GTSNPN, CDR2 SVGIG (reference sequence). The CDR3 here is CAWSDPGSYEQYF. The CDR3 DNA is TGTGCCTGGAGTGATCCAGGTTCCTACGAGCAGTACTTC.